This TCR beta chain is from a study of a mutant IDH1 vaccine in newly diagnosed glioma. Study at large: Patients received eight vaccinations in weeks 1, 3, 5, 7, 11, 15, 19, 23.

Measured with immunoSEQ multiplex PCR; TCRdb has only the in-frame clones, and not every one. The sample lists about 65,000 clones; 80% to 90% were seen once. Remarks on this clone: Its target is not known.

J gave up 7 bases and V 3 bases, and 9 bases lay outside the gene matches. CDR1 and CDR2 (germline): LNHNV, YYDKDF (reference sequence). This CDR3 spans 14 amino acids. Time point defined: week 23, last vaccination. The vaccine gave 300 ug of a 20-mer mutant IDH1 peptide subcutaneously per dose. This specimen consisted of PBMCs, obtained from a glioma patient whose treatment included an IDH1 peptide vaccine. The clonotype was recovered from a man aged 25 to 40 with glioma. The gene calls are TRBV15 and TRBJ2-7; 7 bases match TRBD2. In DNA form, the CDR3 reads TGTGCCACCAGCAGCAGAGCGGGGTGGGGAGAGCAGTACTTC. Translated: CATSSRAGWGEQYF.